This T cell receptor (beta chain) was profiled in a study of blood T cell repertoires in COVID-19. Whole-study context: The United States, Italy and Spain were the sources of the acute and convalescent COVID-19 samples. PBMCs, B-cell-depleted T cells, or T cells were the source of the cDNA or gDNA that made up the material.

The Seattle patients joined while their infection was active and were tracked longitudinally afterward. In the study's own analysis: Amplification of reference gene primers was used by the study to estimate nucleated cell counts. Generated by immunoSEQ multiplex PCR, the TCRdb table keeps only in-frame clones and is missing some. V, J and clone size are taken as reported in that table, and D and trimming were inferred from the DNA itself. This sample yields around 160,000 clones, of which roughly 85% are seen a single time; about 8% belongs to the top ten. V was shortened by 3 bases and J by 6 bases, with 14 bases between the two germline ends. The CDR3 is made up of 15 amino acids. Germline V gene lookup returns CDR1 KGHSH and CDR2 LQKENI.

The material sequenced was peripheral blood. This sequence joins TRBV18 and TRBJ1-4, with D hard to call. This clonotype originated in a woman aged 55 to 70 with COVID-19, enrolled during active disease. The CDR3 DNA reads TGTGCCAGCTCACCCTTGAGGCAGAAAGATGAAAAACTGTTTTTT. Amino acid sequence: CASSPLRQKDEKLFF.